This TCR beta chain originates from a study of radiation and T cells in renal cell carcinoma. Trimming took 6 bases from V and 10 from J, leaving 10 bases between them. The CDR3 loop spans 11 amino acids. CDR1 and CDR2 (germline): MNHNS, SASEGT. Described treatment: treatment-naive control, cytoreductive nephrectomy. Method: immunoSEQ multiplex PCR; TCRdb's copy keeps in-frame clones and lacks some. The top ten clones hold 7.7% of a sample with a few thousand clones, 76% of them seen once. Source: tumor tissue, taken from a patient whose treatment was nephrectomy without radiotherapy. V and J are TRBV6-1 and TRBJ2-1; no clear D gene. This clonotype was obtained from a man aged 50 to 60 with renal cell carcinoma. The DNA of the CDR3 is TGTGCCAGCAGAACAGCGTCAGAGCAGTTCTTC. Translated, it gives CASRTASEQFF.